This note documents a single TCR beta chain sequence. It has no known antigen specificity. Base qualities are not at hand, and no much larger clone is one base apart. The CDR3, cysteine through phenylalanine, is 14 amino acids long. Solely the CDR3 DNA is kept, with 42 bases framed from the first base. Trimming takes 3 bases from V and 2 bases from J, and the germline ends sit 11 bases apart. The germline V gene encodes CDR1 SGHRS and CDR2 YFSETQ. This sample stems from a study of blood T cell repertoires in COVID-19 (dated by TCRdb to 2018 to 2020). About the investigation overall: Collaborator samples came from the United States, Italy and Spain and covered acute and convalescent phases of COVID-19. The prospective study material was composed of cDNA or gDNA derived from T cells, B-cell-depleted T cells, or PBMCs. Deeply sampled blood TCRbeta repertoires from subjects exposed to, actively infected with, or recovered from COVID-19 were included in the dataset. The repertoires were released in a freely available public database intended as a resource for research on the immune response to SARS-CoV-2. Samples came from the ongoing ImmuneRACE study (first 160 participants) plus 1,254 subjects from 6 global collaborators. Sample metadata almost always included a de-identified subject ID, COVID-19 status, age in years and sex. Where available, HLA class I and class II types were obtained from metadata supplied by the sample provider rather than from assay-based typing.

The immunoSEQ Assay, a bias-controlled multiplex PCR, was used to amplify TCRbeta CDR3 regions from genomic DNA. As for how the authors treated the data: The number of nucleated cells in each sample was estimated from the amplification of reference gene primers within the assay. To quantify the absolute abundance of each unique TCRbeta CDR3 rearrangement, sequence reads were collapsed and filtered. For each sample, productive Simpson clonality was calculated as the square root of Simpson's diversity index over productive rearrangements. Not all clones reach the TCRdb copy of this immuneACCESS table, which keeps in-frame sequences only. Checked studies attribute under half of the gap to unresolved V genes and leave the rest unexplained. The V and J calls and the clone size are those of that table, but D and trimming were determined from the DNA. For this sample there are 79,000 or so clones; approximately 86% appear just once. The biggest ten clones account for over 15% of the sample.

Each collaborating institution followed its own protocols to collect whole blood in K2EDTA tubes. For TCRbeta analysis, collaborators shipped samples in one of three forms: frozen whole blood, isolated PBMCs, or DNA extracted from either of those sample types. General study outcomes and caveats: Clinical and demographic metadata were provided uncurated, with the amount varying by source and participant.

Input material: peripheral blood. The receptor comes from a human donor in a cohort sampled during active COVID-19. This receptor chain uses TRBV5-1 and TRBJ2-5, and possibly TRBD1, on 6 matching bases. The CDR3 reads CASSSIGQQETQYF. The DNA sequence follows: TGCGCCAGCAGCTCGATCGGACAGCAAGAGACCCAGTACTTC.